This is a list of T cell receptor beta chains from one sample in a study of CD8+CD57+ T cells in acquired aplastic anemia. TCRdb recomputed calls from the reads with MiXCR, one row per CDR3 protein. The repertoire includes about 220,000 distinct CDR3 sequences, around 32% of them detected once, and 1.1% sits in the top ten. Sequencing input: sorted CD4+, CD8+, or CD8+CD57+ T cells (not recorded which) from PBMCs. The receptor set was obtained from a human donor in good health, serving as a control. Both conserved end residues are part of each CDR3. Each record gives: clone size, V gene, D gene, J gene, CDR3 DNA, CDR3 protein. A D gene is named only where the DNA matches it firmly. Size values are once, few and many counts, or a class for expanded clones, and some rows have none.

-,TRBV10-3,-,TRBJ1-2,TGTGCCATCAGTGTCGGTCCGGAGGGTGGCTACACCTTC,CAISVGPEGGYTF
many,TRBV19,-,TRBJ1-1,TGTGCCAGTAGTAGCCTGGACAGTTCGCGGGCTTTCTTT,CASSSLDSSRAFF
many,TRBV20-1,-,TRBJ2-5,TGCAGTGCTACGCGACTAGTTTTGGAGACCCAGTACTTC,CSATRLVLETQYF
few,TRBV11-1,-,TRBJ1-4,TGTGCCAGCAGCTTAGCGGGGGGCAATTTTGGAGAAAAACTGTTTTTT,CASSLAGGNFGEKLFF
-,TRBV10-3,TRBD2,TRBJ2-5,TGTGCCATCAGTAACCCGGGAGGGCGCTCCTTCTCCGAAGAGACCCAGTACTTC,CAISNPGGRSFSEETQYF
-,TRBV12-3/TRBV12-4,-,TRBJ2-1,TGTGCCAGCAGTCCTGGGAAAAACAATGAGCAGTTCTTC,CASSPGKNNEQFF
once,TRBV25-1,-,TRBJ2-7,TGTGCCAGCGCAGAAGGTAAGGGGGGTTCCTACGAGCAGTACTTC,CASAEGKGGSYEQYF
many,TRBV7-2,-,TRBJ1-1,TGTGCCAGCAGACAAGTGGGGGTTACTGAAGCTTTCTTT,CASRQVGVTEAFF
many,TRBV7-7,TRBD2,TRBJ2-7,TGTGCCAGCAGCTCACCGGGACTAGCGGGAGGTTACTCTGGCTACGAGCAGTACTTC,CASSSPGLAGGYSGYEQYF
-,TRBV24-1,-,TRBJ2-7,TGTGCCACCAGTGGAGGGGGTGACGGGGACGAGCAGTACTTC,CATSGGGDGDEQYF
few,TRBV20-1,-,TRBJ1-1,TGCAGTGCTAGAGATCCCCCGAACACTGAAGCTTTCTTT,CSARDPPNTEAFF
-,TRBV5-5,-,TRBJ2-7,TGTGCCAGCAGCTTGTGGGGCAGGGAGCAGTACTTC,CASSLWGREQYF
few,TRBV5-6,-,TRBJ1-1,TGTGCCAGCAGCTCTATTAGGGGACCATTTGAAACTGAAGCTTTCTTT,CASSSIRGPFETEAFF
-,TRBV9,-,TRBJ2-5,TGTGCCAGCAGCGATACTCTCGCCCGAGAGACCCAGTACTTC,CASSDTLARETQYF
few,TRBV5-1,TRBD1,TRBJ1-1,TGCGCCAGCAGCCCATGGGACAGGGGAGCCACTGAAGCTTTCTTT,CASSPWDRGATEAFF
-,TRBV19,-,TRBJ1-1,TGTGCCAGTAGTATAGTTGGACAAACGAACACTGAAGCTTTCTTT,CASSIVGQTNTEAFF
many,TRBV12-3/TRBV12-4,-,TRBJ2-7,TGTGCCAGCAGTTTACTCAGGGTGAGGGACGAGCAGTACTTC,CASSLLRVRDEQYF
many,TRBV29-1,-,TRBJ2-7,TGCAGCGTTCACTCAGGGTCCAACTCCTACGAGCAGTACTTC,CSVHSGSNSYEQYF
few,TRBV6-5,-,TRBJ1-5,TGTGCCAGCAGTTACTCCAGTCAGCCCCAGCATTTT,CASSYSSQPQHF